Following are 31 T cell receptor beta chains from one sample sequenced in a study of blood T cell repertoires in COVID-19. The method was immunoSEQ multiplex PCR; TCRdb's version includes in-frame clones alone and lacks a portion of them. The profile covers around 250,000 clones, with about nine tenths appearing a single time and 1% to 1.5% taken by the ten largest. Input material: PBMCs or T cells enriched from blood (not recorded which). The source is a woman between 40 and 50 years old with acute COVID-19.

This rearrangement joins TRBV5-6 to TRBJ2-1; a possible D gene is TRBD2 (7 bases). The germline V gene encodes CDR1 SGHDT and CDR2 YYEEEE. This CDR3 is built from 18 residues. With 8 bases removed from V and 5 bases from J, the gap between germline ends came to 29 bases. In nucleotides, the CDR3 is TGTGCCAGGCCTCCCGCGCGGGGGCGTGTACTGAGGCACAATGAGCAGTTCTTC. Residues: CARPPARGRVLRHNEQFF.

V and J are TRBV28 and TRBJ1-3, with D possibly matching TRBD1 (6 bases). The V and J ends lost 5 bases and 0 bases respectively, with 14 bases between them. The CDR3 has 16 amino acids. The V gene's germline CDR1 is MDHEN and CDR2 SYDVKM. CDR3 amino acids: CASSLSSGVSGNTIYF. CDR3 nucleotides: TGTGCCAGCAGTCTCTCCTCAGGGGTCTCTGGAAACACCATATATTTT.

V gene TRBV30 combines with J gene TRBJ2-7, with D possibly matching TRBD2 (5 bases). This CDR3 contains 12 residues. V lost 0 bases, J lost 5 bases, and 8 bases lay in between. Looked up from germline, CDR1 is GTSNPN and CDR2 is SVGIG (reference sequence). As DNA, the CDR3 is TGTGCCTGGAGTGTACTCGGGGACGAGCAGTACTTC. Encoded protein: CAWSVLGDEQYF.

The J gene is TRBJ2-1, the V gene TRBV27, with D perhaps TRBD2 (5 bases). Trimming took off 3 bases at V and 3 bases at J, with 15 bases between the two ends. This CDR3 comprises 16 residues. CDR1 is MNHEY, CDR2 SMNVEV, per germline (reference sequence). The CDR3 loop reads CASSLDGNWVYNEQFF. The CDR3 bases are TGTGCCAGCAGTTTGGACGGGAATTGGGTCTACAATGAGCAGTTCTTC.

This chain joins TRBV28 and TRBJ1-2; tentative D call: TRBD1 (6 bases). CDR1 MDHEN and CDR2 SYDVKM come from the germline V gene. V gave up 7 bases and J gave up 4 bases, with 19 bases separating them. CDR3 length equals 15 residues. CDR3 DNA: TGTGCCAGCACCACGGGGGGGCAGGGAGGCTATGGCTACACCTTC. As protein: CASTTGGQGGYGYTF.

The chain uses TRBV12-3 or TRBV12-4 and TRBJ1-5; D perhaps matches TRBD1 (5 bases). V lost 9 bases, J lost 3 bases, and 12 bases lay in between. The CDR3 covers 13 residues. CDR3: CASWAGDNQPQHF. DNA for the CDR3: TGTGCCAGTTGGGCGGGGGACAATCAGCCCCAGCATTTT.

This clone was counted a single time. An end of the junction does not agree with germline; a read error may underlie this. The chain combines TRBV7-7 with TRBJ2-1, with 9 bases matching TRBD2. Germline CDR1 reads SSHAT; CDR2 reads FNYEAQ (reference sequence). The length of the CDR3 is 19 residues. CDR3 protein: CASSLAEAGGRIPYNEQFF. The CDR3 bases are TGTGCTAGCAGCTTAGCTGAGGCGGGAGGGCGGATACCTTACAATGAGCAGTTCTTC.

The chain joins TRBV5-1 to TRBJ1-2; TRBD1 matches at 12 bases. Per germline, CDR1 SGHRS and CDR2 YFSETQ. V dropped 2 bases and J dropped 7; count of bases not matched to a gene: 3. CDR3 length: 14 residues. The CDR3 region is CASSFGTGGFGYTF. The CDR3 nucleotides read TGCGCCAGCAGCTTCGGGACAGGGGGCTTTGGCTACACCTTC.

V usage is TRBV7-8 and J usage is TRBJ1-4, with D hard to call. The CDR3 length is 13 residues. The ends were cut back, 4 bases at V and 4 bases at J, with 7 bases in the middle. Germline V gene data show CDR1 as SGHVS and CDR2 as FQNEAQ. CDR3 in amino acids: CASSSWHNEKLFF. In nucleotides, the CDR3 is TGTGCCAGCAGCTCGTGGCATAATGAAAAACTGTTTTTT.

The DNA for the CDR3 is TGTGCCAGCAGCTCGGGACAGGTGGAGCAGTACGTC. Protein sequence: CASSSGQVEQYV. The chain couples TRBV7-9 to TRBJ2-7; 8 bases line up with TRBD1. After removal of 4 bases from V and 7 bases from J, the junction contained 3 bases not matched to a gene. Germline CDR1 SEHNR, CDR2 FQNEAQ (reference sequence). The CDR3 is made up of 12 amino acids.

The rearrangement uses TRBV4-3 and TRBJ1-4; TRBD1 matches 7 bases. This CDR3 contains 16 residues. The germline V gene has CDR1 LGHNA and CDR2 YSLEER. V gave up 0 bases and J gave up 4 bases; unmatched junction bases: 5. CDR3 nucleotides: TGCGCCAGCAGCCAAGACGGGACAGAGATTAATGAAAAACTGTTTTTT. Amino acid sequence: CASSQDGTEINEKLFF.

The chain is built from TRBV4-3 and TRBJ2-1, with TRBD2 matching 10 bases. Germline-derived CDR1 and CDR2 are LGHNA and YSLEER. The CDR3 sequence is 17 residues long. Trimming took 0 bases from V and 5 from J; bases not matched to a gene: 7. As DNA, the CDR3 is TGCGCCAGCAGCCAAGAGTTTGGGCTAGCGGGAGACAATGAGCAGTTCTTC. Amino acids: CASSQEFGLAGDNEQFF.

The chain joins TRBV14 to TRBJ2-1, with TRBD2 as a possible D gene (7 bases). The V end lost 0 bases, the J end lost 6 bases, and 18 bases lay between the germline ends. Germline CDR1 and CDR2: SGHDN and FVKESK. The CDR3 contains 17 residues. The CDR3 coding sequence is TGTGCCAGCAGCCAAGATCAGGGGACTAACCTTCCCAATGAGCAGTTCTTC. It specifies CASSQDQGTNLPNEQFF.

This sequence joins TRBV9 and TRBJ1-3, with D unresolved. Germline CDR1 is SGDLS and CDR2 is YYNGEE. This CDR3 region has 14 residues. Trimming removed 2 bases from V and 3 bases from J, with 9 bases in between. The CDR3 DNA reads TGTGCCAGCAGCGTGACGGGGAGTGGAAACACCATATATTTT. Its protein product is CASSVTGSGNTIYF. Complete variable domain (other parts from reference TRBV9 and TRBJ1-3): DSGVTQTPKHLITATGQRVTLRCSPRSGDLSVYWYQQSLDQGLQFLIQYYNGEERAKGNILERFSAQQFPDLHSELNLSSLELGDSALYFCASSVTGSGNTIYFGEGSWLTVV.

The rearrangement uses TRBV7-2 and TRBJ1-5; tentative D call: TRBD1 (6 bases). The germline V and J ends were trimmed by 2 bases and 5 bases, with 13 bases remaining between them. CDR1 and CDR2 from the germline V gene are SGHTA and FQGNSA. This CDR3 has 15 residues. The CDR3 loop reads CASSLQGGGYQPQHF. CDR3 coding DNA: TGTGCCAGCAGCTTACAGGGAGGGGGTTATCAGCCCCAGCATTTT.

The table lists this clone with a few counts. The CDR3 DNA reads as TGTGCCAGCAGCTTAGATGGCCTAGTAACAGATACGCAGTATTTT. Protein: CASSLDGLVTDTQYF. The chain is built from TRBV11-3 and TRBJ2-3; D gene ambiguous. Trimming shortened V by 0 bases and J by 3 bases, and 10 bases separated the two germline ends. The germline gives CDR1 SGHNT, CDR2 YENEEA. The CDR3 extends over 15 amino acids.

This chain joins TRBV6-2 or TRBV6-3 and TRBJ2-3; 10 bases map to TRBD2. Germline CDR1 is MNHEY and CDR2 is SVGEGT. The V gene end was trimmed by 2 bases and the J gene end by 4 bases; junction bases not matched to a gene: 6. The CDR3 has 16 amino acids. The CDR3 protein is CASSYGVAGGSDTQYF. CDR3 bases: TGTGCCAGCAGTTACGGAGTAGCGGGAGGATCAGATACGCAGTATTTT.

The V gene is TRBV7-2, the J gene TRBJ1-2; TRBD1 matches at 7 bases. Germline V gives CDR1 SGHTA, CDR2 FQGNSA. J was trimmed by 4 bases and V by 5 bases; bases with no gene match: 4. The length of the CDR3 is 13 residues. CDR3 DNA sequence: TGTGCCAGCAGCACGGACAGGCCCTATGGCTACACCTTC. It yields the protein CASSTDRPYGYTF.

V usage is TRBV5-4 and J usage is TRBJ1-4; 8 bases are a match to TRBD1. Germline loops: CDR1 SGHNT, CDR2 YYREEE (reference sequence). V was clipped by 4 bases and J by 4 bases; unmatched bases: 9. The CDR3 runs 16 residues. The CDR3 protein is CASSSGGTGINEKLFF. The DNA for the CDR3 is TGTGCCAGCAGCAGCGGGGGGACAGGTATTAATGAAAAACTGTTTTTT.

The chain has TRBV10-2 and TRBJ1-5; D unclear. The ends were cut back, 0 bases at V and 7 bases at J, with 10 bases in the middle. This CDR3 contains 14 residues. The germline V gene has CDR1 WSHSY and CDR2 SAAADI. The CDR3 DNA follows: TGCGCCAGCAGTGAGTCGCTTGAGAGACAGCCCCAGCATTTT. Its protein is CASSESLERQPQHF.

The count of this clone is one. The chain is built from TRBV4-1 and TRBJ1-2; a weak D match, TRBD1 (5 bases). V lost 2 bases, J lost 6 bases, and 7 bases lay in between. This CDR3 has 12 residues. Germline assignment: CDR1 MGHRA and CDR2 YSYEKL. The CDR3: CASSQPGNGYTF. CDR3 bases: TGCGCCAGCAGCCAACCAGGGAATGGCTACACCTTC.

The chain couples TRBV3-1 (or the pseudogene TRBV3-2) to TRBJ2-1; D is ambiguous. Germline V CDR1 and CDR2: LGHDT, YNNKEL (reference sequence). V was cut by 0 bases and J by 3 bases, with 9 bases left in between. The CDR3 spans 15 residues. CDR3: CASSQDASDYNEQFF. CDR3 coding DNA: TGTGCCAGCAGCCAAGATGCCTCAGACTACAATGAGCAGTTCTTC.

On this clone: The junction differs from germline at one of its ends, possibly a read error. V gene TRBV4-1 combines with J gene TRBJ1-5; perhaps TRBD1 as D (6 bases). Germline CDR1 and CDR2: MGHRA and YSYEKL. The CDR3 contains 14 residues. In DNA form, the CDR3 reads TGCGCCAGCAGCTCAGGACAGAACAATCGGCCCCAGCATTTT. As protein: CASSSGQNNRPQHF.

The CDR3: CASSTPAGQGIGTEAFF. DNA for the CDR3: TGTGCCAGCAGCACCCCCGCTGGACAGGGGATTGGGACTGAAGCTTTCTTT. This chain uses TRBV7-2 with TRBJ1-1; 9 bases match TRBD1. The J segment lost 5 bases and the V segment lost 5 bases, leaving 15 bases of the junction unmatched. Germline V gene lookup returns CDR1 SGHTA and CDR2 FQGNSA. The CDR3 contains 17 residues.

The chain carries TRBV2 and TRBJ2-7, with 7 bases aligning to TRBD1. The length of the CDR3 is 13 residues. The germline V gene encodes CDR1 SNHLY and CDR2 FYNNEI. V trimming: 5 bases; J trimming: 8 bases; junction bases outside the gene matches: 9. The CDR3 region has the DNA TGTGCCAGCAGTCGACAGGGAGCCCAAAAGCAGTACTTC. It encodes CASSRQGAQKQYF.

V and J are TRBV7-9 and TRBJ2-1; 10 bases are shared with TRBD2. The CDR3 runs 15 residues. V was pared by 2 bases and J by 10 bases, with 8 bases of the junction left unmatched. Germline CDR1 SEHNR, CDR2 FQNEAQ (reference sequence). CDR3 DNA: TGTGCCAGCAGCTTATTAGGACTAGCGGACGGGGAGCAGTTCTTC. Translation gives CASSLLGLADGEQFF. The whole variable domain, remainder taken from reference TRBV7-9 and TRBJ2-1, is DTGVSQNPRHKITKRGQNVTFRCDPISEHNRLYWYRQTLGQGPEFLTYFQNEAQLEKSRLLSDRFSAERPKGSFSTLEIQRTEQGDSAMYLCASSLLGLADGEQFFGPGTRLTVL.

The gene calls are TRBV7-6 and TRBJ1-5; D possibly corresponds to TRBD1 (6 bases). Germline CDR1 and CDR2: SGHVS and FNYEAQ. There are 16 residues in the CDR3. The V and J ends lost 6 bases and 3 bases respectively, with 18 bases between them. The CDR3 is CASRSSDRLANQPQHF. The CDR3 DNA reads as TGTGCCAGCAGATCCTCCGACAGGCTGGCCAATCAGCCCCAGCATTTT.

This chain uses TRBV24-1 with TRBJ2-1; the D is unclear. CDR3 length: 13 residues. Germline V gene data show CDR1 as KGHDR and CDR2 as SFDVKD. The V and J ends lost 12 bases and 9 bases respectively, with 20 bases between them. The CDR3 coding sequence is TGTGCCGTCGAATCCAAAGCCATACCTGAGCAGTTCTTC. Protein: CAVESKAIPEQFF.

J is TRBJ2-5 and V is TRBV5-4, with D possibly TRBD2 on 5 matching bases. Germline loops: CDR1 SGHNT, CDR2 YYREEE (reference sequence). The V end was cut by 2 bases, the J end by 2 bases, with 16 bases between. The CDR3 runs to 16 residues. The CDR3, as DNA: TGTGCCAGCAGCTTACGGGTCGGACTGGGACAAGAGACCCAGTACTTC. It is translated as CASSLRVGLGQETQYF.

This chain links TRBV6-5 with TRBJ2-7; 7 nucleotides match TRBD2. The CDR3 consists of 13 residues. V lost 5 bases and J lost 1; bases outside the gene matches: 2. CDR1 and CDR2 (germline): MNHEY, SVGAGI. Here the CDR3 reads CASSPGGSYEQYV. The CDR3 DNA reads TGTGCCAGCAGTCCGGGAGGATCCTACGAGCAGTACGTC.

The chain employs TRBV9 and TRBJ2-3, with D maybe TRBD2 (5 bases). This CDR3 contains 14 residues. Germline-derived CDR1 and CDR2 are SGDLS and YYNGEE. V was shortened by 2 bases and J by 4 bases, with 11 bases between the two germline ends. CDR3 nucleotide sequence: TGTGCCAGCAGCGTGTCTAGCTGGGCAGATACGCAGTATTTT. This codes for CASSVSSWADTQYF.